This is a list of T cell receptor beta chains from one sample in a study of T cell responses to AZD1222 COVID-19 vaccine. Only in-frame clones appear in the TCRdb table, and some are missing; sequencing was by immunoSEQ multiplex PCR. The repertoire holds 85,000 to 90,000 clones, with over 85% as singletons. The sample was peripheral blood, taken 28 days after the second AZD1222 dose. These receptor sequences come from an adult who received the AZD1222 COVID-19 vaccine. CDR3s include the opening cysteine and the closing phenylalanine or tryptophan. A D gene is named only where the DNA matches it firmly. Size is omitted from some rows. Given values are once, few, many or a class for expanded clones.

CDR3 DNA: TGTGCCAGCAGCAGGGATCGTGGTTCACCCCTCCACTTT
CDR3 protein: CASSRDRGSPLHF
J gene: TRBJ1-6
D gene: -
V gene: TRBV5-6
clone size: -

CDR3 DNA: TGTGCCAGCAGTGAATCCAGCATTCAGTACTTC
CDR3 protein: CASSESSIQYF
J gene: TRBJ2-4
D gene: -
V gene: TRBV25-1
clone size: -

CDR3 DNA: TGTGCCAGCAGCCCCGGCGGGGGCCCAGATACGCAGTATTTT
CDR3 protein: CASSPGGGPDTQYF
J gene: TRBJ2-3
D gene: -
V gene: TRBV7-3
clone size: -

CDR3 DNA: TGTGCCAGCAGGGGCGGAGGTAATGAAAAACTGTTTTTT
CDR3 protein: CASRGGGNEKLFF
J gene: TRBJ1-4
D gene: -
V gene: TRBV7-9
clone size: -

CDR3 DNA: TGTGCCACCAGCAGAGAGGGGGCCGGGGAGCTGTTTTTT
CDR3 protein: CATSREGAGELFF
J gene: TRBJ2-2
D gene: -
V gene: TRBV15
clone size: -

CDR3 DNA: TGTGCCAGCCACGATAGCAATCAGCCCCAGCATTTT
CDR3 protein: CASHDSNQPQHF
J gene: TRBJ1-5
D gene: -
V gene: TRBV6-5
clone size: -

CDR3 DNA: TGTGCCAGCAGCCAAATTACCGGGACCGAAGCTTTCTTT
CDR3 protein: CASSQITGTEAFF
J gene: TRBJ1-1
D gene: -
V gene: TRBV6-5
clone size: -

CDR3 DNA: TGTGCCAGCAGTTTAACAGGGGGATCTGAGCAGTTCTTC
CDR3 protein: CASSLTGGSEQFF
J gene: TRBJ2-1
D gene: TRBD1
V gene: TRBV28
clone size: -

CDR3 DNA: TGTGCCAGCAGCTCCTCAAGGACAGGGGGCACAGATACGCAGTATTTT
CDR3 protein: CASSSSRTGGTDTQYF
J gene: TRBJ2-3
D gene: TRBD1
V gene: TRBV7-2
clone size: -

CDR3 DNA: TGTGCCAGCACCTCCAGGGTCGGGGAGCTGTTTTTT
CDR3 protein: CASTSRVGELFF
J gene: TRBJ2-2
D gene: -
V gene: TRBV2
clone size: -

CDR3 DNA: TGTGCCAGCAGCCCAGCGGCAGGAGGTTATAATTCACCCCTCCACTTT
CDR3 protein: CASSPAAGGYNSPLHF
J gene: TRBJ1-6
D gene: -
V gene: TRBV7-6
clone size: -

CDR3 DNA: TGCGCCAGCAGCCCCCGGGGGACGGTCGATAGCAATCAGCCCCAGCATTTT
CDR3 protein: CASSPRGTVDSNQPQHF
J gene: TRBJ1-5
D gene: -
V gene: TRBV4-1
clone size: -

CDR3 DNA: TGTGCCAGCAGCGAGGGACAGAGCGTGGTCGAGCAGTACTTC
CDR3 protein: CASSEGQSVVEQYF
J gene: TRBJ2-7
D gene: TRBD1
V gene: TRBV9
clone size: once

CDR3 DNA: TGTGCCAGCAGCTCTAGCGGGGGTCCCCGTAGCACAGATACGCAGTATTTT
CDR3 protein: CASSSSGGPRSTDTQYF
J gene: TRBJ2-3
D gene: TRBD2
V gene: TRBV3-1/TRBV3-2
clone size: -

CDR3 DNA: TGTGCCAGCAGCTGGGTGGGGCATGCCTACGAGCAGTACTTC
CDR3 protein: CASSWVGHAYEQYF
J gene: TRBJ2-7
D gene: -
V gene: TRBV5-6
clone size: -

CDR3 DNA: TGTGCCAGCAGTTTAGGGCTACAAAACTATGGCTACACCTTC
CDR3 protein: CASSLGLQNYGYTF
J gene: TRBJ1-2
D gene: -
V gene: TRBV28
clone size: -

CDR3 DNA: TGTGCCAGCAGCTTCGAGGGTTTCGGTGAAAAACTGTTTTTT
CDR3 protein: CASSFEGFGEKLFF
J gene: TRBJ1-4
D gene: -
V gene: TRBV7-2
clone size: -

CDR3 DNA: TGTGCCAGCAGTCTTACAGGGTGGGGCACTGAAGCTTTCTTT
CDR3 protein: CASSLTGWGTEAFF
J gene: TRBJ1-1
D gene: -
V gene: TRBV27
clone size: -

CDR3 DNA: TGTGCCAGCAGCTTGTCTGACAGGGGCTGGACCGGGGAGCTGTTTTTT
CDR3 protein: CASSLSDRGWTGELFF
J gene: TRBJ2-2
D gene: TRBD1
V gene: TRBV5-6
clone size: -

CDR3 DNA: TGTGCCAGCAGCCGGGGCACCCCAAATTCACCCCTCCACTTT
CDR3 protein: CASSRGTPNSPLHF
J gene: TRBJ1-6
D gene: -
V gene: TRBV5-5
clone size: -

CDR3 DNA: TGCGCCAGCAGCCAGACAGGGGTTCCCTCCTACGAGCAGTACTTC
CDR3 protein: CASSQTGVPSYEQYF
J gene: TRBJ2-7
D gene: TRBD1
V gene: TRBV4-1
clone size: -

CDR3 DNA: TGTGCCAGCAGCCAAGAGGTGCTAGCCGAAGAGACCCAGTACTTC
CDR3 protein: CASSQEVLAEETQYF
J gene: TRBJ2-5
D gene: -
V gene: TRBV3-1/TRBV3-2
clone size: -